The rows below give T cell receptor beta chains drawn from one sample of a study of graft-versus-host responses after intestinal transplantation. The table came from immunoSEQ multiplex PCR; TCRdb's copy has only in-frame clones and leaves some out. The sample has approximately 130,000 clones; over 85% are singletons. These receptors are not linked to any known antigen. The sample consisted of unstimulated CD4+ T cells sorted from spleen or lymph node cells, taken before intestinal transplant. The receptors here all came from a human donor who received an intestinal transplant. The CDR3 runs from the conserved cysteine through the conserved F or W.

>TRBV6-5
CASTGDSGANVLTF
>TRBV6-5
CASSTAGLAGDTQYF
>TRBV19
CASSSGTSYTQYF
>TRBV19
CASREVGTNYGYTF
>TRBV11-2
CASSSRLETGELFF
>TRBV30
CAWSLSGVTQYF
>TRBV5-6
CASSPLTARDTEAFF
>TRBV7-2
CASSLKETQYF
>TRBV5-4
CASSPIWGAPDEQFF
>TRBV2
CASKQGENIQYF
>TRBV6-1
CASSEQGSSTEAFF
>TRBV5-1
CASSLDSEQFF
>TRBV9
CASSVENLAGGNEQFF